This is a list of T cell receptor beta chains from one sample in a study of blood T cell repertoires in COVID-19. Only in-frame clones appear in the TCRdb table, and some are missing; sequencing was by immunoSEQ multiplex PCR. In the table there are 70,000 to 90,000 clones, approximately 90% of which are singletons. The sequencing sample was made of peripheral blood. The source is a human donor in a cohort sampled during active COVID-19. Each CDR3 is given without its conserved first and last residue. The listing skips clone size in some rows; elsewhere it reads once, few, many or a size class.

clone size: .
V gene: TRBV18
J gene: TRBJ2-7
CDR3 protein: ASSPPFGDRFSYEQY

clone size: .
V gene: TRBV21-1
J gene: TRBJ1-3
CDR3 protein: ASSAHAQGDPKRTIY

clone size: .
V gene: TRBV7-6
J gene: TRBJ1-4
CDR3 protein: ASSLGAGDEKLF

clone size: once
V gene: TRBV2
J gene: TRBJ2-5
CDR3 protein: ASSRDSQETQY

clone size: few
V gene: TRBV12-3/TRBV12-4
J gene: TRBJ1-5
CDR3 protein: ASTGFANQPQH

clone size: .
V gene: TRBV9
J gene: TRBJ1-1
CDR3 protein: ASSVNGGGTEAF

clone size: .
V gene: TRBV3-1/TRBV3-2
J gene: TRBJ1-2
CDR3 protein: ASSPPGQGTHGYT

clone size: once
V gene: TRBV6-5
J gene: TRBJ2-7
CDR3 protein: ASSGDNSYEQY

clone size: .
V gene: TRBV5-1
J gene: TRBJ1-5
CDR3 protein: ASSLATGINQPQH

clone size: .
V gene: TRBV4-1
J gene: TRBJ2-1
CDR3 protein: ASSQDVALPGEQF

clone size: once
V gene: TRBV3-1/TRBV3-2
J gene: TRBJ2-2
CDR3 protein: ASSPKQGAGELF

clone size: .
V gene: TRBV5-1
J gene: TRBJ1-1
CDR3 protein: ASSADRAGSPYTEAF

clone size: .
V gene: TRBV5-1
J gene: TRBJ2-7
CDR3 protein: ASSLGQGAYEQY

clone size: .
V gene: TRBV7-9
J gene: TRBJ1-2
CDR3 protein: ASSLGSDYGYT

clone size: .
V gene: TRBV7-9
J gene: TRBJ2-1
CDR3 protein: ASSFLGQHNEQF

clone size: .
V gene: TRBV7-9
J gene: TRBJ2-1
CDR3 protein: ASSKMGTTPYNEQF

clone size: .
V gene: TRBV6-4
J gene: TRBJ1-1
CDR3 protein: ASSVGQGNTEAF

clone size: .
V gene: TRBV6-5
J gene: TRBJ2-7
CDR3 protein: ASSSAEGGPSEQY

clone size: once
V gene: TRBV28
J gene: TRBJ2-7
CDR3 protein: ASSLTLAVSYEQY

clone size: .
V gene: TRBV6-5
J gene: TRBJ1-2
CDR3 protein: ASSLTGDYGYT

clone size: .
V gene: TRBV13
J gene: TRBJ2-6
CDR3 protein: ASSPYRESSGANVLT

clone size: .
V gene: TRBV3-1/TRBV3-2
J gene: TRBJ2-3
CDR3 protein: ASAAGLAVNTDTQY

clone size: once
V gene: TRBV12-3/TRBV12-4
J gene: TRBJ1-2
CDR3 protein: ASSYGGGYT

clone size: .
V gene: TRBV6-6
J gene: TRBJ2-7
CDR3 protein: ASSYSGSSYEQY

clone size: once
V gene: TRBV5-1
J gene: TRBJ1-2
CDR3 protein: ASSLMQSVGYT

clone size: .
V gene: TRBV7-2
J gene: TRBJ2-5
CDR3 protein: ASSLGSGVYQETQY

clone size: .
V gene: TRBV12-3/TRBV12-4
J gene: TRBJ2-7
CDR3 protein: ASSLDSYYEQY

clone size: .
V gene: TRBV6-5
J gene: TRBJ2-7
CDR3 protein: ASSPRAYSYEQY

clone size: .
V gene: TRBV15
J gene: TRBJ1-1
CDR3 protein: ATSRDLGGTATNTEAF

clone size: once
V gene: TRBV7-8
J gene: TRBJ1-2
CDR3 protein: ASSPLGGDYGYT

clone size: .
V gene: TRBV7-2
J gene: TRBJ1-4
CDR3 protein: ASSLSGAMYEKLF

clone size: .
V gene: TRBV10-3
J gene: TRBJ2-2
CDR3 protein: AISENPGQGSGWNTGELF

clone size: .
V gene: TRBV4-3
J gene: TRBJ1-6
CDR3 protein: ASSHPGTGNSPLH

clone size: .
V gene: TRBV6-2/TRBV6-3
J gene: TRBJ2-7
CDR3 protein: ASSYLQRATYEQY

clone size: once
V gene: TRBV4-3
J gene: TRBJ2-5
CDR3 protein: ASSQGRDSQETQY

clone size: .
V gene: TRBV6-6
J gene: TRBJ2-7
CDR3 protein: ASRPVAGGLDEQY

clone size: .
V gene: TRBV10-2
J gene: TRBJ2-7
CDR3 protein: ASRETRDRPYEQY

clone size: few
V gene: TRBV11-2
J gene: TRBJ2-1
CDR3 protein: ASSLVGSGGYNEQF

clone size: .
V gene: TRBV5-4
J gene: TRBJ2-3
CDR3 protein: ASSLFPAAGGTDTQY

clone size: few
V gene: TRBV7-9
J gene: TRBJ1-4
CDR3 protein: ASSTGQVNEKLF

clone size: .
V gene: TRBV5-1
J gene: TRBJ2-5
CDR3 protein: ASTPTSGTIQETQY

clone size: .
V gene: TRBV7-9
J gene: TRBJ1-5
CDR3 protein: ASSSLRTVHPQH

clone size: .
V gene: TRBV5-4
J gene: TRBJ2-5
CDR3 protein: ASSSTGSKSETQY

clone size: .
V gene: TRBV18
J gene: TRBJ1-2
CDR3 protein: ASSPRDRNDGYT

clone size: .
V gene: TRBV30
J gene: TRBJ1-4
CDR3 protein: AWDSSSSATNEKLF

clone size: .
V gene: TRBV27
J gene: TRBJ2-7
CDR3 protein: ASSLQVMGGEQY

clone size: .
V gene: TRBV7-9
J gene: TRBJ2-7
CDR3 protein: ASSLAGTGGSGEQY

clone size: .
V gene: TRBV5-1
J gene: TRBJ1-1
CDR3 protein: ASSTGGLNTEAF

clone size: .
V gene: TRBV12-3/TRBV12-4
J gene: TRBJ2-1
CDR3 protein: ASSLVEYNEQF

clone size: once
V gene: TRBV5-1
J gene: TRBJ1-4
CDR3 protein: ASSLAGGFATNEKLF

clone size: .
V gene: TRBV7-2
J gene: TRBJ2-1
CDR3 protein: ASSSPGLAGPMGMV